The clone carrying this T cell receptor (beta chain) was seen more than once but under ten times. The data were obtained in a study of blood T cell repertoires in COVID-19. The overall study: Spain, Italy and the United States supplied samples that represented acute and convalescent COVID-19. In each case, the material was cDNA or gDNA derived from T cells, B-cell-depleted T cells, or PBMCs.

Trimming took off 5 bases at V and 0 bases at J, with 8 bases between the two ends. CDR1 SGHAT and CDR2 FQNNGV come from the germline V gene. The CDR3 has 14 residues. How the authors handled the data: Estimates of nucleated cell counts were drawn from the amplification of reference gene primers. TCRdb's table, derived via immunoSEQ multiplex PCR, lists solely in-frame clones and lacks some. Clone size and V and J calls were adopted from that table, with D and trimming inferred from the DNA. The sample carries about 92,000 clones, approximately 70% recorded once. Sample: peripheral blood. This receptor was identified in a woman aged 60-75 years in a cohort sampled during active or convalescent COVID-19. The V call is TRBV11-2, the J call TRBJ1-5; D is unclear. CDR3 DNA sequence: TGTGCCAGCAGCATCCGGGATAGCAATCAGCCCCAGCATTTT. This codes for CASSIRDSNQPQHF.